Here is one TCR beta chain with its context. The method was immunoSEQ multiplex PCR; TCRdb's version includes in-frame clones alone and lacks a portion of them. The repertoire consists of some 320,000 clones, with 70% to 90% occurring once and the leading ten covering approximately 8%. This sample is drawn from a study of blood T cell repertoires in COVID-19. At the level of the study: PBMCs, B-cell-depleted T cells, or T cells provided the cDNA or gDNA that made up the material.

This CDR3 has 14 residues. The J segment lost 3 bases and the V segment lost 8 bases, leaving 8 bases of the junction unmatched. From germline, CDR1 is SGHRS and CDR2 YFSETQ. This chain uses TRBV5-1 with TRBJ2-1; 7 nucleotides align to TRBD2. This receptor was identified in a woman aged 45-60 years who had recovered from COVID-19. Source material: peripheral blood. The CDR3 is CASSSGDFYNEQFF. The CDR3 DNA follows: TGCGCCAGTTCCAGCGGGGACTTCTACAATGAGCAGTTCTTC.